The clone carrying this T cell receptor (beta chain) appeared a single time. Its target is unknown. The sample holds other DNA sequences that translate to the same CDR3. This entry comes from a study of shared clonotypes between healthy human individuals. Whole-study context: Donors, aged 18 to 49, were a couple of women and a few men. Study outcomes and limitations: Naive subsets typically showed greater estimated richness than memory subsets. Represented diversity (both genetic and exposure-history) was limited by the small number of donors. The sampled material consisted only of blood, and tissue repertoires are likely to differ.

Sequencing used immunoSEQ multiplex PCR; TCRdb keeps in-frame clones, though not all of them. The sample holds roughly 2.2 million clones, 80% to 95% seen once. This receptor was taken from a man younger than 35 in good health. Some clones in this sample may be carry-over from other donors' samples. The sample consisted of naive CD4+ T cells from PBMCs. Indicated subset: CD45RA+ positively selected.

The CDR3 reads CASSQDGGQPQHF. The CDR3 coding sequence is TGCGCCAGCAGCCAAGACGGAGGACAGCCCCAGCATTTT. This chain links TRBV4-3 with TRBJ1-5, with D hard to call. The CDR3 is 13 amino acids. V lost 0 bases, J lost 7 bases, and 7 bases lay in between. The germline V gene encodes CDR1 LGHNA and CDR2 YSLEER.